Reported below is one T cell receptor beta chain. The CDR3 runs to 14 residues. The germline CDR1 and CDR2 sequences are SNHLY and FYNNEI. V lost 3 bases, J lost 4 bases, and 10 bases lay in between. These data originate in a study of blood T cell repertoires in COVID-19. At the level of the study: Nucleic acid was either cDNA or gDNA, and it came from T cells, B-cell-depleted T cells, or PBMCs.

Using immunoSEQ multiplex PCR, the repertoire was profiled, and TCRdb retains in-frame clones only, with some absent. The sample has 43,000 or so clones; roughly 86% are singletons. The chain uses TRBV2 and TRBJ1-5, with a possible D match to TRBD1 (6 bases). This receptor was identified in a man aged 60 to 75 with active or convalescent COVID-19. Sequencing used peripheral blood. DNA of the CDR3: TGTGCCAGCAGTGATGACAGGCGAAATCAGCCCCAGCATTTT. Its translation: CASSDDRRNQPQHF.